This T cell receptor beta chain was sequenced during a study of blood T cell repertoires in COVID-19. The overall study: Material from acute and convalescent COVID-19 was sourced from the United States, Italy and Spain.

The CDR3 runs to 12 residues. V lost 8 bases to trimming and J lost 6 bases, with 13 bases between them. As originally analysed: Reference gene primer amplification in the assay estimated nucleated cell counts. Data came from immunoSEQ multiplex PCR; TCRdb stores just in-frame clones and leaves some out. V and J calls and clone size come straight from that table; D and trimming were deduced from the DNA. The sample gives over 85,000 clones, 70% to 90% of which show up once; around 2% is in the top ten. The sequence was collected from a man aged 50 or older with active COVID-19. This sequence joins TRBV12-3 or TRBV12-4 and TRBJ2-5; D gene unclear. Sequencing input: peripheral blood. CDR3 amino acids: CASSLSRKTQYF. CDR3 coding DNA: TGTGCCAGCTCTTTGAGTAGAAAGACCCAGTACTTC.